The rows below give T cell receptor delta chains drawn from one sample of a study of γδ T cells in repeated Plasmodium falciparum infection. TCRdb called clones from the multiplex PCR reads again using CATT. The table has roughly 90,000 delta-chain clones, less than 1% seen once; the top ten hold around a tenth. The sample taken for sequencing was gamma-delta T cells from blood. These receptors were obtained from a pool of human donors (malaria-infected and uninfected, not separated). Each CDR3 is given with its conserved first and last residue. Fields, in order: D gene, clone size, V gene, J gene, CDR3 length, CDR3 protein, CDR3 DNA. A D gene is named only where the DNA matches it firmly. Only part of the rows carry a size: once, few, many, or a class if the clone is expanded.

d_gene: -; abundance: many; v_gene: TRDV1; j_gene: TRDJ1; len: 16; CDR3aa: CALGIEQPAYTDKLIF; CDR3nt: TGTGCTCTTGGGATCGAACAGCCCGCATACACCGATAAACTCATCTTT
d_gene: -; abundance: many; v_gene: TRDV1; j_gene: TRDJ1; len: 15; CDR3aa: CALGELGAFADKLIF; CDR3nt: TGTGCTCTTGGGGAACTCGGGGCCTTCGCCGATAAACTCATCTTT
d_gene: TRDD3; abundance: many; v_gene: TRDV1; j_gene: TRDJ1; len: 20; CDR3aa: CALGEKWTGGYDSYTDKLIF; CDR3nt: TGTGCTCTTGGGGAAAAATGGACTGGGGGATACGATTCCTACACCGATAAACTCATCTTT
d_gene: -; abundance: many; v_gene: TRDV1; j_gene: TRDJ2; len: 17; CDR3aa: CALGGGLNRGPTAQLFF; CDR3nt: TGTGCTCTTGGGGGCGGCCTTAACAGGGGTCCGACAGCACAACTCTTCTTT
d_gene: TRDD3; abundance: medium-sized; v_gene: TRDV1; j_gene: TRDJ1; len: 21; CDR3aa: CALGGASSSLLGDFSEDKLIF; CDR3nt: TGTGCTCTTGGGGGCGCCTCTTCTTCCCTACTGGGGGATTTTTCCGAGGATAAACTCATCTTT
d_gene: -; abundance: many; v_gene: TRDV2; j_gene: TRDJ1; len: 14; CDR3aa: CACDTVGSNDKLIF; CDR3nt: TGTGCCTGTGACACCGTTGGAAGTAACGATAAACTCATCTTT
d_gene: TRDD3; abundance: medium-sized; v_gene: TRDV2; j_gene: TRDJ1; len: 18; CDR3aa: CACDTIGGVKKEIDKLIF; CDR3nt: TGTGCCTGTGACACGATTGGGGGAGTCAAAAAAGAAATCGATAAACTCATCTTT
d_gene: TRDD3; abundance: many; v_gene: TRDV2; j_gene: TRDJ1; len: 15; CDR3aa: CACDVLGDKLDKLIF; CDR3nt: TGTGCCTGTGACGTACTGGGGGATAAGCTCGATAAACTCATCTTT
d_gene: -; abundance: -; v_gene: TRDV1; j_gene: TRDJ1; len: 18; CDR3aa: CALGERFFEYESSDKLIF; CDR3nt: TGTGCTCTTGGGGAGAGGTTCTTCGAGTACGAGTCCTCCGATAAGCTCATCTTT
d_gene: TRDD3; abundance: -; v_gene: TRDV2; j_gene: TRDJ1; len: 19; CDR3aa: CACDTYWGTLPRGSGKLIF; CDR3nt: TGTGCCTGTGACACCTACTGGGGGACCCTGCCGCGTGGGTCCGGTAAACTCATCTTT
d_gene: TRDD3; abundance: -; v_gene: TRDV1; j_gene: TRDJ1; len: 20; CDR3aa: CAPGELELRGDKIYTDKLIF; CDR3nt: TGTGCTCCTGGGGAACTGGAACTTCGGGGGGATAAGATATACACCGATAAACTCATCTTT
d_gene: TRDD3; abundance: -; v_gene: TRDV1; j_gene: TRDJ1; len: 26; CDR3aa: CALGETILKPRPGDWGTLRYADKLIF; CDR3nt: TGTGCTCTTGGGGAAACGATCCTAAAGCCGCGACCGGGGGACTGGGGGACCCTGAGGTACGCCGATAAACTCATCTTT
d_gene: TRDD3; abundance: many; v_gene: TRDV2; j_gene: TRDJ2; len: 19; CDR3aa: CACDTIPGDPHRLTAQLFF; CDR3nt: TGTGCCTGTGATACAATTCCGGGGGATCCTCACCGTTTGACAGCACAACTCTTCTTT
d_gene: TRDD3; abundance: many; v_gene: TRDV1; j_gene: TRDJ1; len: 17; CDR3aa: CALGDNTGGSYTDKLIF; CDR3nt: TGTGCTCTTGGGGATAATACTGGGGGATCCTACACCGATAAACTCATCTTT
d_gene: -; abundance: many; v_gene: TRDV1; j_gene: TRDJ1; len: 11; CDR3aa: CALGPFRLYFF; CDR3nt: TGTGCTCTTGGCCCCTTCCGCCTATACTTCTTT
d_gene: TRDD3; abundance: many; v_gene: TRDV1; j_gene: TRDJ1; len: 17; CDR3aa: CALGETRGMDRTDKLIF; CDR3nt: TGTGCTCTTGGGGAAACAAGGGGGATGGACCGCACCGATAAACTCATCTTT